The 29 T cell receptor beta chains given below trace back to one sample, sequenced in a study of blood T cells in healthy people across ages. It was with a sample-barcoded 5' primer and a J-beta primer mix that a second PCR of roughly 6 to 12 cycles was run. MiXCR was run by TCRdb on the 5' RACE reads, yielding one entry per CDR3 protein. The sample records about 1.7 million distinct CDR3 sequences, about 30% being singletons. Sequenced sample: blood. Every receptor here comes from a woman aged 30 to 39 in good health.

This clonotype was observed a handful of times. This sequence joins TRBV7-2 and TRBJ2-5; perhaps TRBD1 as D (7 bases). Germline CDR1 is SGHTA and CDR2 is FQGNSA. The CDR3 contains 14 residues. Trimming removed 5 bases from V and 5 bases from J, with 15 bases in between. The CDR3 nucleotides are TGTGCCAGCAGCCGCCGCAGGGGGAGGGAGACCCAGTACTTC. Translating it yields CASSRRRGRETQYF.

This clonotype occurred many times. J is TRBJ2-1 and V is TRBV3-1, with 9 bases identical to TRBD2. Trimming at V came to 7 bases and at J to 7 bases, leaving 11 bases not matched to a gene. CDR1 and CDR2 (germline): LGHDT, YNNKEL (reference sequence). The length of the CDR3 is 15 residues. CDR3 region: CASIPRGGGANEQFF. The CDR3, as DNA: TGTGCCAGCATCCCAAGGGGCGGGGGGGCAAATGAGCAGTTCTTC.

This clonotype has just a few counts. The genes are TRBV6-6 and TRBJ1-2; the match to TRBD1 covers 10 bases. CDR1 is MNHNY and CDR2 is SVGAGI in the germline V gene (reference sequence). V gave up 5 bases and J gave up 2 bases; unmatched junction bases: 11. This CDR3 has 17 amino acids. CDR3 sequence (DNA): TGTGCCAGCAGTCCATACGTGAAGACAGGGGGCAACTATGGCTACACCTTC. It is translated as CASSPYVKTGGNYGYTF.

This clonotype was observed a few times. The gene calls are TRBV12-3 or TRBV12-4 and TRBJ2-5; TRBD2 is a possible D gene (5 bases). The DNA end is more similar to TRBJ2-1, so the J call may be wrong. The CDR3 spans 16 residues. This CDR3 is CASSSPYLRVQETQFF. In nucleotides, the CDR3 is TGTGCCAGCAGTTCCCCTTATCTGCGGGTCCAAGAGACCCAGTTCTTC.

J is TRBJ2-7 and V is TRBV5-1; the D gene is possibly TRBD1 (6 bases). V shed 9 bases and J shed 7 bases, with 23 bases lying between them. The CDR3 loop spans 14 amino acids. CDR1 and CDR2 (germline): SGHRS, YFSETQ. CDR3 coding DNA: TGCGCCACGGTGAAGGACAGTGATAACAATGAGCAGTACTTC. Its protein product is CATVKDSDNNEQYF.

This clonotype was observed a handful of times. The chain is built from TRBV6-1 and TRBJ1-1; D unresolved. Germline V gene data show CDR1 as MNHNS and CDR2 as SASEGT. The CDR3 spans 14 residues. Trimming cost V 4 bases and J 1 base, with 10 bases left between them. This CDR3 reads CASSVATSNTEAFF. Written as DNA, the CDR3 is TGTGCCAGCAGTGTGGCCACATCGAACACTGAAGCTTTCTTT.

In its sample, this clonotype was seen a few times. This rearrangement joins TRBV3-1 to TRBJ2-1, with TRBD2 matching 8 bases. The CDR3 has 16 residues. With V trimmed by 4 bases and J by 6 bases, 11 bases remained unmatched. Germline-derived CDR1 and CDR2 are LGHDT and YNNKEL (reference sequence). In nucleotides, the CDR3 is TGTGCCAGCAGCCTCTTGTCGGGGGGGCCGGGCAATGAGCAGTTCTTC. Translation gives CASSLLSGGPGNEQFF.

This chain's CDR3 is CASSAGWIAVAGGAYEQYF. The CDR3 coding sequence is TGTGCCAGCAGCGCTGGGTGGATTGCAGTAGCGGGAGGGGCTTACGAGCAGTACTTC. The V gene is TRBV11-2, the J gene TRBJ2-5; TRBD2 matches at 11 bases. The J call is uncertain, as TRBJ2-7 better fits the DNA end. This CDR3 region has 19 residues. CDR1 is SGHAT, CDR2 FQNNGV, per germline.

The rearrangement links TRBV20-1 to TRBJ2-7; D is undetermined. This CDR3 has 15 amino acids. V lost 1 base to trimming and J lost 2 bases, with 15 bases between them. CDR1 is DFQATT, CDR2 SNEGSKA, per germline (reference sequence). CDR3 loop: CSARVQRKLPYEQYF. CDR3 in DNA: TGCAGTGCTAGAGTTCAGCGCAAATTACCCTACGAGCAGTACTTC.

The V gene is TRBV5-1, the J gene TRBJ1-2; 7 nucleotides line up with TRBD1. This CDR3 is 14 amino acids long. V lost 3 bases to trimming and J lost 4 bases; unmatched junction nucleotides: 6. Germline CDR1 reads SGHRS; CDR2 reads YFSETQ. CDR3 sequence (DNA): TGCGCCAGCAGCTCCGGACAGGAGCCCTATGGCTACACCTTC. This gives the protein CASSSGQEPYGYTF.

This clonotype was recorded once. This may be a read error, as it is one base from a much larger clone. The chain joins TRBV9 to TRBJ2-7; D is unclear. The CDR3 extends over 15 amino acids. Germline-derived CDR1 and CDR2 are SGDLS and YYNGEE. In DNA, the CDR3 is TGTGCCAGCAGCGTAGAAACGAGGAGTAGGAGCGAGCAGGACTTC. The encoded protein is CASSVETRSRSEQDF.

This clonotype has more than one count but fewer than ten. The gene calls are TRBV7-2 and TRBJ2-1; 9 positions match TRBD2. The V gene's germline CDR1 is SGHTA and CDR2 FQGNSA. This CDR3 is 15 amino acids long. V lost 5 bases to trimming and J lost 5 bases; unmatched junction nucleotides: 7. The CDR3 DNA follows: TGTGCCAGCAGCGCTACTAGCGGGCCAGACAATGAGCAGTTCTTC. Protein sequence: CASSATSGPDNEQFF.

Only a few counts were recorded for this clonotype. The chain employs TRBV7-9 and TRBJ2-2; the match to TRBD2 covers 7 bases. Germline V CDR1 and CDR2: SEHNR, FQNEAQ (reference sequence). CDR3 length: 16 amino acids. V trimming: 2 bases; J trimming: 2 bases; junction bases outside the gene matches: 5. CDR3 in DNA: TGTGCCAGCAGCTTAACGACGGGAGGCAACACCGGGGAGCTGTTTTTT. Translated, it gives CASSLTTGGNTGELFF. Together with reference TRBV7-9 and TRBJ2-2, the CDR3 gives the full variable domain: DTGVSQNPRHKITKRGQNVTFRCDPISEHNRLYWYRQTLGQGPEFLTYFQNEAQLEKSRLLSDRFSAERPKGSFSTLEIQRTEQGDSAMYLCASSLTTGGNTGELFFGEGSRLTVL.

The V and J genes are TRBV20-1 and TRBJ2-3; the D is unclear. The V gene lost 2 bases and the J gene lost 1 base, with 13 bases spanning the gap. Germline lookup yields CDR1 DFQATT and CDR2 SNEGSKA (reference sequence). This CDR3 comprises 15 residues. Here the CDR3 DNA reads TGCAGTGCTAGAAACTCGAGGTCCGGCACAGATACGCAGTATTTT. Protein product: CSARNSRSGTDTQYF.

This clonotype was seen a few times. CDR3 DNA sequence: TGCGCCAGCAGCTTATCTAGCGGGGGGACGCAGTATTTT. It encodes CASSLSSGGTQYF. The chain has TRBV5-1 and TRBJ2-3; 11 nucleotides match TRBD2. This CDR3 has 13 amino acids. From germline, CDR1 is SGHRS and CDR2 YFSETQ. Trimming removed 2 bases from V and 9 bases from J; junction bases left unmatched: 2. Full variable domain (missing parts from reference TRBV5-1 and TRBJ2-3): KAGVTQTPRYLIKTRGQQVTLSCSPISGHRSVSWYQQTPGQGLQFLFEYFSETQRNKGNFPGRFSGRQFSNSRSEMNVSTLELGDSALYLCASSLSSGGTQYFGPGTRLTVL.

This clonotype was detected ten times or more. The V and J genes are TRBV7-2 and TRBJ2-5, with D perhaps TRBD1 (5 bases). Germline V gene data show CDR1 as SGHTA and CDR2 as FQGNSA. V lost 1 base, J lost 3 bases, and 12 bases lay in between. The CDR3 has 15 amino acids. The CDR3 spells CASSLGVGREETQYF. The CDR3 DNA reads TGTGCCAGCAGCTTAGGGGTAGGCAGGGAAGAGACCCAGTACTTC. Supplemented by reference TRBV7-2 and TRBJ2-5, the full variable domain reads GAGVSQSPSNKVTEKGKDVELRCDPISGHTALYWYRQSLGQGLEFLIYFQGNSAPDKSGLPSDRFSAERTGGSVSTLTIQRTQQEDSAVYLCASSLGVGREETQYFGPGTRLLVL.

The V call is TRBV2, the J call TRBJ2-5; no reliable D call. The CDR3 length is 13 residues. Between the trimmed V and J ends, which lost 0 bases and 6 bases, there was a span of 8 bases. Germline V gene data show CDR1 as SNHLY and CDR2 as FYNNEI. CDR3 DNA: TGTGCCAGCAGTGAAGCGCTAGGTCAGACCCAGTACTTC. Translated, it gives CASSEALGQTQYF.

This clonotype was seen a handful of times. It may be a read error: a sequence one base away is much more abundant. The V call is TRBV6-4, the J call TRBJ2-3; possibly TRBD1 or TRBD2 for D (8 bases each). Trimming left V 3 bases short and J 4 bases short, with 17 bases between. CDR1 is MRHNA and CDR2 is SNTAGT in the germline V gene. CDR3 size: 16 residues. Here the CDR3 reads CASSDAGGQGADTQYF. As DNA, the CDR3 is TGTGCCAGCAGTGATGCGGGAGGACAGGGAGCAGATACGCAGTATTTT.

At least ten counts were recorded for this clonotype. The chain employs TRBV29-1 and TRBJ2-6; D is ambiguous. The V gene lost 1 base and the J gene lost 2 bases, with 0 bases spanning the gap. This CDR3 region has 12 residues. Germline V gives CDR1 SQVTM, CDR2 ANQGSEA. The CDR3: CSVEAGANVLTF. The CDR3 nucleotides are TGCAGCGTTGAAGCTGGGGCCAACGTCCTGACTTTC.

The V gene is TRBV6-2 or TRBV6-3, the J gene TRBJ2-5, with TRBD1 identical over 7 bases. The CDR3 is 13 amino acids. Trimming cost V 6 bases and J 4 bases; bases outside gene matches: 5. Germline V gene lookup returns CDR1 MNHEY and CDR2 SVGEGT. The CDR3 coding sequence is TGTGCCAGCAGGACCGACAGGGCAGAGACCCAGTACTTC. Translation: CASRTDRAETQYF.

As regards this clonotype: The junction departs from the called germline gene at one end, perhaps through a read error. The V gene is TRBV11-2, the J gene TRBJ2-1, with D uncertain. Germline-derived CDR1 and CDR2 are SGHAT and FQNNGV. The CDR3 contains 13 residues. The CDR3, as DNA: TGTACCAGCAGCTTCGGTCAGAACAATGAGCAGTTCTTC. Protein sequence: CTSSFGQNNEQFF.

The gene calls are TRBV7-9 and TRBJ1-6; D is undetermined. The CDR3 spans 11 residues. Germline-derived CDR1 and CDR2 are SEHNR and FQNEAQ (reference sequence). Trimming removed 5 bases from V and 13 bases from J, with 9 bases in between. The CDR3 DNA follows: TGTGCCAGCAGCCGGGAGAGGCCCCTCCACTTT. Translating it yields CASSRERPLHF.

A remark on this clonotype: A much larger clonotype is one base distant, so this may be a read error. The V and J genes are TRBV12-5 and TRBJ2-1; TRBD2 aligns across 11 bases. Germline loops: CDR1 LGHNT, CDR2 FRNRAP. V trimming: 3 bases; J trimming: 7 bases; junction bases outside the gene matches: 5. This CDR3 is built from 15 residues. CDR3 bases: TGTGCTAGTGGTTTACAAGGGACTAGCGGTAATGAGCAGTTCTTC. Protein product: CASGLQGTSGNEQFF.

As to this clonotype: A much bigger clone sits one base away, suggesting this may be a read error. The chain recombines TRBV28 with TRBJ2-1; no firm D call. Trimming took 8 bases from V and 6 from J, leaving 14 bases between them. The CDR3 covers 13 residues. The germline V gene has CDR1 MDHEN and CDR2 SYDVKM. CDR3 sequence (DNA): TGTGCCAGCCGGAGTAGCCCTCGCAATGAGCAGTTCTTC. This translates into CASRSSPRNEQFF.

Concerning this clonotype: At one end the junction does not follow the germline gene, possibly because of a read error. The V call is TRBV5-1, the J call TRBJ1-2, with a weak D call TRBD1 (6 bases). This CDR3 is built from 14 residues. Germline V gene data show CDR1 as SGHRS and CDR2 as YFSETQ. CDR3 in amino acids: CASSLEVAGEGYTF. CDR3 DNA: TGCGCCAGTAGCTTGGAAGTGGCAGGGGAAGGCTACACCTTC.

This clonotype was found a few times. The chain carries TRBV24-1 and TRBJ2-7; TRBD1 agrees at 10 bases. The germline V gene has CDR1 KGHDR and CDR2 SFDVKD. The V gene end was trimmed by 3 bases and the J gene end by 5 bases; junction bases not matched to a gene: 12. The CDR3 covers 17 residues. The CDR3 sequence is CATSDPDRDRGIHEQYF. In DNA, the CDR3 is TGTGCCACCAGTGATCCGGACCGGGACAGGGGCATCCACGAGCAGTACTTC.

V gene TRBV7-2 combines with J gene TRBJ2-3; D is perhaps TRBD2 (6 bases). This CDR3 has 16 amino acids. Germline CDR1 reads SGHTA; CDR2 reads FQGNSA. Trimming removed 5 bases at V and 0 bases at J, with 15 bases between. DNA of the CDR3: TGTGCCAGCAGCCTCCAGCCGCTAGCGAGCACAGATACGCAGTATTTT. Translated, it gives CASSLQPLASTDTQYF.

In the case of this clonotype: This may come from a read error, since a much larger clone is one base off. The chain employs TRBV10-2 and TRBJ2-1; 8 bases agree with TRBD1. Germline V gene lookup returns CDR1 WSHSY and CDR2 SAAADI. V gave up 0 bases and J gave up 10 bases; unmatched junction bases: 8. CDR3 length equals 15 residues. CDR3 loop: CASSESGQGSREQFF. The DNA for the CDR3 is TGCGCCAGCAGTGAGTCCGGACAGGGTAGTCGGGAGCAGTTCTTC.

The chain combines TRBV12-3 or TRBV12-4 with TRBJ2-6, with D perhaps matching TRBD1 (5 bases). V was pared by 6 bases and J by 2 bases, with 8 bases between. The CDR3 runs 14 residues. The CDR3 DNA sequence: TGTGCCAGCAGGCCGACAGCTGGGGCCAACGTCCTGACTTTC. The encoded protein is CASRPTAGANVLTF.